Included here is one T cell receptor (beta chain) sequence, with context. This entry is derived from a study of blood T cell repertoires in COVID-19. Study at large: COVID-19 samples, acute and convalescent, were from the United States, Italy and Spain. PBMCs, B-cell-depleted T cells, or T cells provided the cDNA or gDNA that made up the material.

How the authors handled the data: Reference gene primer amplification gave nucleated cell count estimates. Clones were sequenced by immunoSEQ multiplex PCR, and TCRdb holds only the in-frame ones, with some missing. For V, J and clone size, that table is used; D and trimming come from the DNA. The table records under 200,000 clones, approximately 90% of them present only once. The CDR3 consists of 13 residues. V was clipped by 10 bases and J by 8 bases, with 15 bases between them. Germline CDR1 LNHDA, CDR2 SQIVND (reference sequence). It was during active infection that Seattle patients were enrolled and then longitudinally followed.

The origin of this receptor is a young man with COVID-19, enrolled during active disease. The chain couples TRBV19 to TRBJ1-6; a possible D gene is TRBD1 (5 bases). Sequencing was performed on peripheral blood. CDR3 coding DNA: TGTGCCACCGGCGGGGGTTTGCATTCACCCCTCCACTTT. This codes for CATGGGLHSPLHF. Variable domain in full (rest from reference TRBV19 and TRBJ1-6): DGGITQSPKYLFRKEGQNVTLSCEQNLNHDAMYWYRQDPGQGLRLIYYSQIVNDFQKGDIAEGYSVSREKKESFPLTVTSAQKNPTAFYLCATGGGLHSPLHFGNGTRLTVT.